Below, 15 T cell receptor beta chains from the same sample are listed, as sequenced in a study of regulatory T cells in long-lasting Graves disease. Time point meaning: newly diagnosed GD, antithyroid drugs for less than 3 months. The authors made the TCR library using RNA they extracted from PBMCs. HTBI primers from iRepertoire and Arm-PCR of CDR3 regions yielded the TCR beta libraries. Using its own MiXCR run on the multiplex PCR reads, TCRdb lists one record per CDR3 protein. The sample consists of hundreds of thousands of distinct CDR3 sequences, 16% of them appearing once. This same sample was also part of a study on T cells in Graves' hyperthyroidism and ophthalmopathy.

Sample: peripheral blood mononuclear cells (PBMCs), taken at new diagnosis, from a patient treated with antithyroid drugs. These TCRs come from a woman in her thirties with Graves disease.

At least ten counts were recorded for this clonotype. The V gene is TRBV2, the J gene TRBJ1-2; D uncertain. V was shortened by 7 bases and J by 8 bases, with 17 bases between the two germline ends. This CDR3 is built from 13 residues. Germline V gives CDR1 SNHLY, CDR2 FYNNEI. The CDR3 DNA follows: TGTGCCAGCAATCCCGGATCCGGGAAAGGCTACACCTTC. Translation gives CASNPGSGKGYTF.

V gene TRBV18 combines with J gene TRBJ2-1; 9 bases map to TRBD1. Germline V gene data show CDR1 as KGHSH and CDR2 as LQKENI. The CDR3 length is 17 residues. The V gene end was trimmed by 4 bases and the J gene end by 9 bases; junction bases not matched to a gene: 16. The CDR3 DNA follows: TGTGCCAGCTCACTTCCACCGGGACAGGGATTTTGGGCTGAGCAGTTCTTC. Protein: CASSLPPGQGFWAEQFF.

This clonotype was detected a few times. V usage is TRBV29-1 and J usage is TRBJ2-6; D is unclear. This CDR3 contains 14 residues. Germline assignment: CDR1 SQVTM and CDR2 ANQGSEA. V shed 8 bases and J shed 1 base, with 12 bases lying between them. CDR3 nucleotides: TGCAGCATTGTATCCGGGTCTGGGGCCAACGTCCTGACTTTC. Protein product: CSIVSGSGANVLTF.

The chain joins TRBV9 to TRBJ1-5; 10 bases map to TRBD1. Trimming removed 2 bases from V and 4 bases from J; junction bases left unmatched: 3. There are 15 residues in the CDR3. Germline CDR1 reads SGDLS; CDR2 reads YYNGEE. CDR3 loop: CASSVGTGENQPQHF. CDR3 DNA: TGTGCCAGCAGCGTGGGGACAGGGGAAAATCAGCCCCAGCATTTT.

The chain has TRBV12-3 or TRBV12-4 and TRBJ2-1; no definite D call. The V gene lost 2 bases and the J gene lost 4 bases, with 9 bases spanning the gap. The CDR3 has 14 residues. The CDR3 region has the DNA TGTGCCAGCAGTTTAACCGACGGGTACAATGAGCAGTTCTTC. This sequence encodes CASSLTDGYNEQFF.

This chain links TRBV4-1 with TRBJ2-1; weak D call: TRBD1 (6 bases). CDR3 length: 16 amino acids. CDR1 MGHRA and CDR2 YSYEKL come from the germline V gene. V lost 5 bases, J lost 0 bases, and 14 bases lay in between. CDR3 in DNA: TGCGCCAGCAGCGCGAGGGGGTTGAGCTCCTACAATGAGCAGTTCTTC. Encoded protein: CASSARGLSSYNEQFF.

The table lists this clonotype with many counts. The chain recombines TRBV19 with TRBJ1-1, with D tentatively TRBD1 (5 bases). Germline V gives CDR1 LNHDA, CDR2 SQIVND (reference sequence). V lost 8 bases, J lost 0 bases, and 22 bases lay in between. The CDR3 consists of 17 residues. CDR3 nucleotide sequence: TGTGCCAGTCGATCCTTCGGGGGGAGTGCGATGAACACTGAAGCTTTCTTT. It encodes CASRSFGGSAMNTEAFF. The variable domain in full, with the rest retrieved from reference TRBV19 and TRBJ1-1, is DGGITQSPKYLFRKEGQNVTLSCEQNLNHDAMYWYRQDPGQGLRLIYYSQIVNDFQKGDIAEGYSVSREKKESFPLTVTSAQKNPTAFYLCASRSFGGSAMNTEAFFGQGTRLTVV.

This clonotype was seen at least ten times. V and J are TRBV12-3 or TRBV12-4 and TRBJ2-2; perhaps TRBD2 as D (7 bases). The CDR3 sequence is 16 residues long. V was trimmed by 7 bases and J by 4 bases, leaving 19 bases between them. The CDR3 nucleotides are TGTGCCAGCAAGTTGGGAGGGACACGGACCACCGGGGAGCTGTTTTTT. Translating gives CASKLGGTRTTGELFF.

This chain links TRBV4-1 with TRBJ1-5; D unresolved. CDR1 and CDR2 (germline): MGHRA, YSYEKL. This CDR3 spans 15 amino acids. The ends were cut back, 0 bases at V and 3 bases at J, with 9 bases in the middle. The CDR3 DNA reads TGCGCCAGCAGCCAAGATTGGCGCTACAATCAGCCCCAGCATTTT. Its translation: CASSQDWRYNQPQHF.

Note on this clonotype: With a much larger clone just one base away, this may be a read error. V usage is TRBV2 and J usage is TRBJ2-2, with 9 positions matching TRBD2. The length of the CDR3 is 17 residues. Germline CDR1 is SNHLY and CDR2 is FYNNEI. CDR3 residues: CASTASGTGANTRELFF. The CDR3 nucleotides are TGTGCCAGCACCGCTAGCGGGACGGGCGCGAACACCCGGGAGCTGTTTTTT.

This clonotype appeared many times. The chain uses TRBV7-9 and TRBJ2-1; D unclear. Germline V gives CDR1 SEHNR, CDR2 FQNEAQ (reference sequence). V lost 0 bases, J lost 5 bases, and 8 bases lay in between. The CDR3 sequence is 14 residues long. The DNA of the CDR3 is TGTGCCAGCAGCTTAGCGGGGATAAACAATGAGCAGTTCTTC. The encoded protein is CASSLAGINNEQFF. Based on the CDR3 plus reference TRBV7-9 and TRBJ2-1, the full variable domain is DTGVSQNPRHKITKRGQNVTFRCDPISEHNRLYWYRQTLGQGPEFLTYFQNEAQLEKSRLLSDRFSAERPKGSFSTLEIQRTEQGDSAMYLCASSLAGINNEQFFGPGTRLTVL.

This clonotype was seen ten or more times. The rearrangement links TRBV2 to TRBJ1-2; D is undetermined. In germline, CDR1 is SNHLY, CDR2 FYNNEI. Trimming stripped 8 bases from V and 4 bases from J, with 14 bases between. This CDR3 is built from 13 residues. The CDR3 nucleotides read TGTGCCAGCGGCATGGATTATGGCTATGGCTACACCTTC. It is translated as CASGMDYGYGYTF.

This clonotype came up many times. The gene calls are TRBV24-1 and TRBJ2-1; 10 positions match TRBD2. Germline V CDR1 and CDR2: KGHDR, SFDVKD. There are 13 residues in the CDR3. Germline trimming cut 6 bases from V and 8 bases from J; bases unmatched to any gene: 3. The DNA of the CDR3 is TGTGCCACCAGTACTAGCGGGAACGATGAGCAGTTCTTC. Residues: CATSTSGNDEQFF.

The chain links TRBV20-1 to TRBJ1-1; 12 positions match TRBD1. Germline-derived CDR1 and CDR2 are DFQATT and SNEGSKA (reference sequence). J lost 5 bases, V lost 6 bases, and 7 bases had no gene match. The CDR3 is made up of 14 amino acids. The CDR3 region is CSAAWDRGRTEAFF. As DNA, the CDR3 is TGCAGTGCCGCATGGGACAGGGGGCGAACTGAAGCTTTCTTT.

The V and J genes are TRBV19 and TRBJ1-3, with TRBD1 matching 7 bases. The trim removed 9 bases at V and 4 bases at J, leaving 12 bases unmatched. There are 15 residues in the CDR3. Germline CDR1 reads LNHDA; CDR2 reads SQIVND (reference sequence). CDR3 sequence reads: CASRDSVGPGNTIYF. DNA of the CDR3: TGTGCCAGCAGGGACAGCGTGGGTCCCGGAAACACCATATATTTT. Full variable domain (outside the CDR3, taken from reference TRBV19 and TRBJ1-3): DGGITQSPKYLFRKEGQNVTLSCEQNLNHDAMYWYRQDPGQGLRLIYYSQIVNDFQKGDIAEGYSVSREKKESFPLTVTSAQKNPTAFYLCASRDSVGPGNTIYFGEGSWLTVV.